This T cell receptor beta chain appears in the sequencing data of a study of T cell responses to AZD1222 COVID-19 vaccine. As for the study in general: Recipients boosted at about 4 weeks or about 12 weeks are pooled.

General study points: Repertoires were sampled only after the peak T cell response. Spike-specific TCR breadth and depth rose after two AZD1222 doses. Spike as a whole was targeted by vaccine-associated CD4 TCRs, dominant at 160-218 and 743-854.

Concerning this clone itself: Its target is unknown.

Sequencing was performed with immunoSEQ multiplex PCR; in TCRdb, only in-frame clones are kept and a portion is missing. The sample has 150,000 or so clones; 80% to 90% are singletons. The material was peripheral blood, obtained on day 0 of AZD1222 vaccination. The sequence was collected from an adult in good health.

As DNA, the CDR3 is TGTGCCAGCAGCTTTGGGCAGGTCGAGCAGTACTTC. Its translation is CASSFGQVEQYF. The rearrangement links TRBV7-9 to TRBJ2-7; D remains ambiguous. Trimming cost V 3 bases and J 6 bases, with 9 bases left between them. CDR1 and CDR2 from the germline V gene are SEHNR and FQNEAQ (reference sequence). The CDR3 length is 12 residues.